These T cell receptor beta chains were read from a single sample in a study of beta chain features in type 1 diabetes. Clones were read by immunoSEQ multiplex PCR, and TCRdb kept only the in-frame ones, dropping some. The top ten hold over 0.035% of the sample, which has about 450,000 clones, over 9.5% seen once. What was sequenced was naive CD4+ T cells from blood. Source of these receptors: a woman under 30 in good health. Both conserved end residues are part of each CDR3. The order of the fields is CDR3 DNA, CDR3 protein, V gene, J gene, clone size, D gene. The D gene is left open where the match is weak. The size field is filled for only some rows; it gives once, few, many or a size class.

CDR3nt: TGTGCCAGCAGCAAAAGGACAGGGGACGAGCAGTTCTTC; CDR3aa: CASSKRTGDEQFF; v_gene: TRBV11-2; j_gene: TRBJ2-1; abundance: .; d_gene: TRBD1
CDR3nt: TGTGCCAGCAGTATAGCCGGACAAAGGGCTGCGGAGACCCAGTACTTC; CDR3aa: CASSIAGQRAAETQYF; v_gene: TRBV27; j_gene: TRBJ2-5; abundance: few; d_gene: .
CDR3nt: TGTGCCATCAGACTAGGAACGAGCACAGATACGCAGTATTTT; CDR3aa: CAIRLGTSTDTQYF; v_gene: TRBV10-3; j_gene: TRBJ2-3; abundance: few; d_gene: .
CDR3nt: TGTGCCACCAGCTCCAGGGTTGGGGGCGTCTATGGCTACACCTTC; CDR3aa: CATSSRVGGVYGYTF; v_gene: TRBV15; j_gene: TRBJ1-2; abundance: few; d_gene: .
CDR3nt: TGCGCCAGCAGCCTAACAGGGGGGACGCAGTATTTT; CDR3aa: CASSLTGGTQYF; v_gene: TRBV5-1; j_gene: TRBJ2-3; abundance: .; d_gene: TRBD1
CDR3nt: TGTGCCAGCAGTGACTACACTGAAGCTTTCTTT; CDR3aa: CASSDYTEAFF; v_gene: TRBV25-1; j_gene: TRBJ1-1; abundance: few; d_gene: .
CDR3nt: TGTGCCAGCAGCTTAGCGCGTGGGAGCAATCAGCCCCAGCATTTT; CDR3aa: CASSLARGSNQPQHF; v_gene: TRBV7-8; j_gene: TRBJ1-5; abundance: .; d_gene: .
CDR3nt: TGTGCCAGCTCCGACTACAGGGGACAAGATACGCAGTATTTT; CDR3aa: CASSDYRGQDTQYF; v_gene: TRBV18; j_gene: TRBJ2-3; abundance: few; d_gene: TRBD1
CDR3nt: TGTGCCAGCTCACCAAATTGGGATTCACCCCTCCACTTT; CDR3aa: CASSPNWDSPLHF; v_gene: TRBV18; j_gene: TRBJ1-6; abundance: .; d_gene: .
CDR3nt: TGTGCCAGGAAGACAGGTCACTCTGGGGCCAACGTCCTGACTTTC; CDR3aa: CARKTGHSGANVLTF; v_gene: TRBV19; j_gene: TRBJ2-6; abundance: .; d_gene: .
CDR3nt: TGTGCCAGCAGCCCTCTGGGACAGGAGAAGACCTACACCTTC; CDR3aa: CASSPLGQEKTYTF; v_gene: TRBV7-9; j_gene: TRBJ1-2; abundance: .; d_gene: TRBD1
CDR3nt: TGTGCCAGCAGCTTAGGGGCGTCTAATGAAAAACTGTTTTTT; CDR3aa: CASSLGASNEKLFF; v_gene: TRBV7-9; j_gene: TRBJ1-4; abundance: few; d_gene: .
CDR3nt: TGCAGCGTTGAAAGGGACAGGGCAAGGCAGGAGACCCAGTACTTC; CDR3aa: CSVERDRARQETQYF; v_gene: TRBV29-1; j_gene: TRBJ2-5; abundance: few; d_gene: TRBD1
CDR3nt: TGTGCCAGCAGCCCATGGGCAAACCTAGCGGGGTACTGGAATGAGCAGTTCTTC; CDR3aa: CASSPWANLAGYWNEQFF; v_gene: TRBV14; j_gene: TRBJ2-1; abundance: few; d_gene: TRBD2
CDR3nt: TGCGCCAGCAGCTTGGGTCAGTCTAATGAGCAGTTCTTC; CDR3aa: CASSLGQSNEQFF; v_gene: TRBV5-1; j_gene: TRBJ2-1; abundance: few; d_gene: .
CDR3nt: TGTGCCAGCAGTTACGCCGGGCAGAATCAGCCCCAGCATTTT; CDR3aa: CASSYAGQNQPQHF; v_gene: TRBV6-5; j_gene: TRBJ1-5; abundance: few; d_gene: .
CDR3nt: TGTGCCAGCAGCGTAGAGGGAGAATCACCCCTCCACTTT; CDR3aa: CASSVEGESPLHF; v_gene: TRBV9; j_gene: TRBJ1-6; abundance: few; d_gene: .
CDR3nt: TGTGCCAGCAGCTTGGACCGGTTCCAAGAGACCCAGTACTTC; CDR3aa: CASSLDRFQETQYF; v_gene: TRBV5-4; j_gene: TRBJ2-5; abundance: few; d_gene: .
CDR3nt: TGTGCCAGCAGCTCATTGACAGGCACAGATACGCAGTATTTT; CDR3aa: CASSSLTGTDTQYF; v_gene: TRBV7-2; j_gene: TRBJ2-3; abundance: few; d_gene: .
CDR3nt: TGTGCCAGCAGCTCACAGCGCAACTATGGCTACACCTTC; CDR3aa: CASSSQRNYGYTF; v_gene: TRBV13; j_gene: TRBJ1-2; abundance: .; d_gene: .
CDR3nt: TGTGCCAGCTCACGGGCAGGGGCGGTGAGCTCCTACAATGAGCAGTTCTTC; CDR3aa: CASSRAGAVSSYNEQFF; v_gene: TRBV18; j_gene: TRBJ2-1; abundance: few; d_gene: .
CDR3nt: TGTGCCAGCAGTTTAGGCAGGCTAGCTCAGTACTTC; CDR3aa: CASSLGRLAQYF; v_gene: TRBV28; j_gene: TRBJ2-4; abundance: few; d_gene: .
CDR3nt: TGTGCCAGCAGCCGATCTAGCGGGAGCTACAATGAGCAGTTCTTC; CDR3aa: CASSRSSGSYNEQFF; v_gene: TRBV7-2; j_gene: TRBJ2-1; abundance: .; d_gene: TRBD2
CDR3nt: TGCGCCAGCAGGCTACTACATTTGCGGCACACCGGGGAGCTGTTTTTT; CDR3aa: CASRLLHLRHTGELFF; v_gene: TRBV4-1; j_gene: TRBJ2-2; abundance: .; d_gene: .
CDR3nt: TGCGCCAGCAGCTTTATCGTTAGCGGGAGTTCTGGGAATGAGCAGTTCTTC; CDR3aa: CASSFIVSGSSGNEQFF; v_gene: TRBV5-1; j_gene: TRBJ2-1; abundance: .; d_gene: TRBD2
CDR3nt: TGTGCCAGCAGCCAAGATAACAGGGCCTATCCGGGTGGCTACACCTTC; CDR3aa: CASSQDNRAYPGGYTF; v_gene: TRBV4-2; j_gene: TRBJ1-2; abundance: few; d_gene: .
CDR3nt: TGCGCCAGCAGCCAAGATCAGTTAGGGAGGGAAATTCAGCCCCAGCATTTT; CDR3aa: CASSQDQLGREIQPQHF; v_gene: TRBV4-1; j_gene: TRBJ1-5; abundance: few; d_gene: .
CDR3nt: TGCGCCAGCAGCCAAGGTGCAGGGGCACAAGAGACCCAGTACTTC; CDR3aa: CASSQGAGAQETQYF; v_gene: TRBV4-1; j_gene: TRBJ2-5; abundance: few; d_gene: .
CDR3nt: TGCGCCAGCGATAGCGGGGGGCTGGGGGACAATGAGCAGTTCTTC; CDR3aa: CASDSGGLGDNEQFF; v_gene: TRBV4-1; j_gene: TRBJ2-1; abundance: few; d_gene: TRBD2
CDR3nt: TGTGCCAGCAGCTTAAGCGGTCGGGGCGAGCAGTACTTC; CDR3aa: CASSLSGRGEQYF; v_gene: TRBV7-3; j_gene: TRBJ2-7; abundance: .; d_gene: .
CDR3nt: TGTGCCAGCAGCGCCCTGACGCGGACTGAAGCTTTCTTT; CDR3aa: CASSALTRTEAFF; v_gene: TRBV9; j_gene: TRBJ1-1; abundance: few; d_gene: .
CDR3nt: TGCGCCAGCAGCCAAGCCCAAAGGGAGACCCAGTACTTC; CDR3aa: CASSQAQRETQYF; v_gene: TRBV4-1; j_gene: TRBJ2-5; abundance: .; d_gene: .
CDR3nt: TGCAGCGTTGGTACTGCGACTAGCACAGATACGCAGTATTTT; CDR3aa: CSVGTATSTDTQYF; v_gene: TRBV29-1; j_gene: TRBJ2-3; abundance: .; d_gene: .
CDR3nt: TGTGCCAGCAGCTTGACGCCCACCCTACGAGCGGCGAATGAGCAGTTCTTC; CDR3aa: CASSLTPTLRAANEQFF; v_gene: TRBV7-2; j_gene: TRBJ2-1; abundance: .; d_gene: .
CDR3nt: TGTGCCAGCCGGGCCAGCTCTGGAAACACCATATATTTT; CDR3aa: CASRASSGNTIYF; v_gene: TRBV14; j_gene: TRBJ1-3; abundance: .; d_gene: .
CDR3nt: TGTGCCAGCAGTTTTGGTCGGTACACCGGGGAGCTGTTTTTT; CDR3aa: CASSFGRYTGELFF; v_gene: TRBV28; j_gene: TRBJ2-2; abundance: few; d_gene: .
CDR3nt: TGTGCCAGCAGTTACGGAGGGGCCAGCTCCTACAATGAGCAGTTCTTC; CDR3aa: CASSYGGASSYNEQFF; v_gene: TRBV6-5; j_gene: TRBJ2-1; abundance: .; d_gene: .
CDR3nt: TGTGCCAGCAGCGTAGGGGACACCAATCAGCCCCAGCATTTT; CDR3aa: CASSVGDTNQPQHF; v_gene: TRBV9; j_gene: TRBJ1-5; abundance: .; d_gene: .
CDR3nt: TGTGCCAGCAGCGCAAACTTAGTAGGAAACACCATATATTTT; CDR3aa: CASSANLVGNTIYF; v_gene: TRBV9; j_gene: TRBJ1-3; abundance: .; d_gene: .
CDR3nt: TGTGCCAGCAGTGATCCTGTTGAAAAACTGTTTTTT; CDR3aa: CASSDPVEKLFF; v_gene: TRBV6-1; j_gene: TRBJ1-4; abundance: .; d_gene: .
CDR3nt: TGTGCCTGCAAGGGACAGGGGGACGGTGAGCAGTTCTTC; CDR3aa: CACKGQGDGEQFF; v_gene: TRBV2; j_gene: TRBJ2-1; abundance: many; d_gene: TRBD1
CDR3nt: TGCGCCAGCAGCCTCCAACTAGGGGATACGCAGTATTTT; CDR3aa: CASSLQLGDTQYF; v_gene: TRBV4-3; j_gene: TRBJ2-3; abundance: few; d_gene: .
CDR3nt: TGCAGCGGGAACAGGGGGCGCGATGAGACCCAGTACTTC; CDR3aa: CSGNRGRDETQYF; v_gene: TRBV29-1; j_gene: TRBJ2-5; abundance: few; d_gene: TRBD1
CDR3nt: TGTGCCAGCAGCGCGAGGGTGGCGAATGAGCAGTTCTTC; CDR3aa: CASSARVANEQFF; v_gene: TRBV9; j_gene: TRBJ2-1; abundance: .; d_gene: .
CDR3nt: TGTGCCAGCAGCTTTAGGTTCCAGGGGTACAATGAGCAGTTCTTC; CDR3aa: CASSFRFQGYNEQFF; v_gene: TRBV5-4; j_gene: TRBJ2-1; abundance: .; d_gene: .
CDR3nt: TGTGCCAGCAGGCCAGGGCCGGGCTCTGGGGCCAACGTCCTGACTTTC; CDR3aa: CASRPGPGSGANVLTF; v_gene: TRBV7-9; j_gene: TRBJ2-6; abundance: few; d_gene: .
CDR3nt: TGCGCCAGCAGCCACCCCACAGGGGTAGGAACGCAGTATTTT; CDR3aa: CASSHPTGVGTQYF; v_gene: TRBV4-1; j_gene: TRBJ2-3; abundance: .; d_gene: TRBD1